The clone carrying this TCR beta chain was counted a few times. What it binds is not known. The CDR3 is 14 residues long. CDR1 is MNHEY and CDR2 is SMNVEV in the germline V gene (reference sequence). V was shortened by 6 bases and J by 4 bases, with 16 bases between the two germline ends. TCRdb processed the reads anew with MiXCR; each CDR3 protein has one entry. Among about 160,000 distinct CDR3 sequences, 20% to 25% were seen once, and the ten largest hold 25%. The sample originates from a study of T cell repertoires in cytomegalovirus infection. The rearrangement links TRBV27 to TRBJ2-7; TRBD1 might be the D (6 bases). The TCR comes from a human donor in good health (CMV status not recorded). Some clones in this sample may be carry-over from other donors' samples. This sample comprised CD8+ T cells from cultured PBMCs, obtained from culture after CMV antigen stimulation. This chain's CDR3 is CASSSDRPSYEQYF. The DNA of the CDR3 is TGTGCCAGCAGCTCTGACAGGCCATCGTACGAGCAGTACTTC.